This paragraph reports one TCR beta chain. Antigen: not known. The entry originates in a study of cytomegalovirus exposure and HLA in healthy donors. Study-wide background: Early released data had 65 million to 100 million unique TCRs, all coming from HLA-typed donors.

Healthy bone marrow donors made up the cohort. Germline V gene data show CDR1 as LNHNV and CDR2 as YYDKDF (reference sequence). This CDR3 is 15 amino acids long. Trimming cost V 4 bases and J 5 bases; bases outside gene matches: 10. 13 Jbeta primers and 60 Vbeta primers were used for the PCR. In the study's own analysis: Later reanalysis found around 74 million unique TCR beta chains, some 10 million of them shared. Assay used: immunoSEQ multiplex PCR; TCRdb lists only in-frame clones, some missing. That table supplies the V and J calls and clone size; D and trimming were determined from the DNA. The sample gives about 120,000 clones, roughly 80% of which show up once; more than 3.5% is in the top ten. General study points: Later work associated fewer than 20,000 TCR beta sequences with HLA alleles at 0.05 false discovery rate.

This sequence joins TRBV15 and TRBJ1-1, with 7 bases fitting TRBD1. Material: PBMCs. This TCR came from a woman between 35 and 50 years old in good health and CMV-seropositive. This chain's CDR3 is CATSIRTGGATEAFF. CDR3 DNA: TGTGCCACCAGCATAAGGACAGGAGGAGCTACTGAAGCTTTCTTT. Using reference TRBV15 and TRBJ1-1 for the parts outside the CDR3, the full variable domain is DAMVIQNPRYQVTQFGKPVTLSCSQTLNHNVMYWYQQKSSQAPKLLFHYYDKDFNNEADTPDNFQSRRPNTSFCFLDIRSPGLGDTAMYLCATSIRTGGATEAFFGQGTRLTVV.